Listed below are T cell receptor beta chains from one sample, sequenced in a study of blood T cell repertoires in COVID-19. Profiled with immunoSEQ multiplex PCR; TCRdb holds only in-frame clones, not every one. This table has more than 200,000 clones, about 88% appearing once. The sample consisted of peripheral blood. These receptor sequences come from a man aged 35-49 years with acute or convalescent COVID-19. Each CDR3 is given with its conserved first and last residue. The size entry is marked missing in some rows and otherwise reads once, few, many or a size class.

clone size | V gene | CDR3 protein
few | TRBV6-1 | CASSDRDRSTDTQYF
. | TRBV6-2/TRBV6-3 | CASSYSTPGEQYF
. | TRBV7-3 | CASSLTPDTRSTYGYTF
. | TRBV11-3 | CASSARGRGDIQYF
. | TRBV2 | CASSRSRGHATNEKLFF
many | TRBV7-3 | CASSLGGQGAIGYTF
. | TRBV12-3/TRBV12-4 | CASSFGQRYEQYF
. | TRBV6-1 | CASSEAWTGVRSPLHF
. | TRBV3-1/TRBV3-2 | CASSQVLVGYGQETQYF
few | TRBV19 | CASSPPRDRVNGYTF
. | TRBV7-8 | CASSLADRGLHGYTF
. | TRBV4-1 | CASSQDPSRPTGELFF
. | TRBV29-1 | CSASLGQGYNEQFF